The clone carrying this T cell receptor (beta chain) was observed a single time. The antigen is not known. This entry comes from a study of cytomegalovirus exposure and HLA in healthy donors. PCR was performed using 60 Vbeta and 13 Jbeta primers. The method was immunoSEQ multiplex PCR; TCRdb's version includes in-frame clones alone and lacks a portion of them. The sample has tens of thousands of clones, around 78% seen once. Study conclusions and caveats: V segments that were indistinguishable, TRBV6-2 and TRBV6-3 among them, were omitted from analysis. Many donors carried some public TCRs, although rarity characterized most TCR sequences.

Looked up from germline, CDR1 is MDHEN and CDR2 is SYDVKM. The CDR3 consists of 15 residues. V shed 5 bases and J 15 bases; nucleotides not matched to a gene: 11. V is TRBV28 and J is TRBJ1-6; 12 positions agree with TRBD1. Material for sequencing was PBMCs. This clonotype was obtained from a middle-aged man in good health and CMV-seronegative. The DNA for the CDR3 is TGTGCCAGCAGTGGGACAGGGGGCCAAATTAAGCACCTCCACTTT. It is translated as CASSGTGGQIKHLHF.